This TCR beta chain was recovered during a study of T cell responses to AZD1222 COVID-19 vaccine (dated by TCRdb to the early 2020s). Looking at the study overall: TCR sequencing was performed for fewer than 250 trial participants, of whom some 200 were given two doses of AZD1222 and 26 were given two doses of MenACWY control vaccine. Enrollment into the trials was organized by age into subgroups of 18-55, 56-69 and 70-plus years, and those subgroups contained approximately 160, 26 and 62 TCR-sequenced participants, respectively. Results the study describes overall, beyond this receptor: Reportedly, close to half of the unique spike-specific TCRs recognized epitopes lying outside the regions that are mutated in the B.1.351 and B.1.1.7 variants. CD4 TCRs associated with the vaccine covered the entire spike protein, and the dominant responses were in regions 160-218 and 743-854. Spike-specific TCR breadth and depth rose significantly after two AZD1222 doses compared with day 0 and with MenACWY recipients. Participants were mostly white British, with more females than males. The authors suggested clonal diversity may have been underestimated. In the small 56-69-year group, the increase in depth fell short of significance, most likely because of low power. Because no day 14 peak-response samples were available, the repertoires could be characterized only after the peak T cell response. Conclusions about previously exposed vaccinees are limited because only a handful of AZD1222 recipients were SARS-CoV-2 seropositive at baseline.

The germline V gene specifies SNHLY as CDR1 and FYNNEI as CDR2. From the cysteine up to the phenylalanine, the CDR3 has a length of 15 residues. Left in the record is the CDR3 DNA by itself, 45 bases read in frame from the first base. The intended sense of this specimen's time point label: about 28 days (+/-7) after the second vaccine dose. AZD1222 recipients with second doses at about 4 weeks or about 12 weeks were pooled, because spike-specific TCR depth and breadth did not differ between schedules. Samples from vaccinated people were obtained from the UK trials COV001 and COV002, which included a single-blind randomized controlled phase 2/3 trial of AZD1222 (ChAdOx1 nCoV-19) in healthy adults. For TCRbeta chain sequencing, PBMC samples from trial participants were taken at day 0 and at day 28 after the second dose. In the case of this clone: Its antigen is still unknown. At one boundary the junction diverges from the germline segment, which might be a read error.

The CDR3 regions of human TCRbeta chains were analyzed by immunosequencing. On the authors' methods: Repertoire TCRs were matched against a reference library of SARS-CoV-2-specific TCRs generated with the MIRA antigen-specificity platform. Breadth was defined as the fraction of unique TCRs that were SARS-CoV-2-associated, and depth was defined as the fraction of total T cells that were SARS-CoV-2-associated. Each spike-specific TCR was assigned to its reactive spike region and to a CD4 or CD8 class using the MIRA data. Log10-transformed breadth and depth values were compared by one-way ANOVA with Sidak's multiple comparisons tests. As stored in TCRdb, this immuneACCESS dataset retains in-frame rearrangements with V and J assigned. A fraction of the clones does not appear; measured against another copy, unresolved V genes explain less than half of the discrepancy, and the remainder lacks a known reason. V and J calls and clone size come straight from that table; D and trimming were deduced from the DNA. Present in this sample are around 120,000 clones, about 92% of which were seen just once. The top ten hold around 5% of the sample.

The sequence is built from TRBV2 and TRBJ1-2, with TRBD1 as a weak D call on 5 bases. The sample was peripheral blood, taken 28 days after the second AZD1222 dose. The receptor was derived from an adult who received the AZD1222 COVID-19 vaccine. The CDR3 region: CASSEVRGGGRGYTF. The DNA is as follows: TGTGCCAGCAGCGAAGTTAGGGGAGGTGGAAGGGGCTACACCTTC.